This T cell receptor beta chain is drawn from a study of T cells after yellow fever vaccination. General study points: Contamination by abundant bulk-population clonotypes could be present in FACS-sorted repertoires. The secondary response was weaker, and its peak arrived faster, on day 5 versus 15.

Making TCR cDNA involved 5'RACE template switching, which added UMIs and a universal primer site. Using its own MiXCR run on the 5' RACE reads, TCRdb lists one record per CDR3 protein. The sample has 150,000 to 200,000 distinct CDR3 sequences; 9.5% to 11% are singletons. Turning to this clonotype: Its specificity is unknown.

Specimen: CD8+ T cells sorted from PBMCs, collected 15 days after the yellow fever booster vaccination. This TCR came from a young man who received the YFV17D yellow fever vaccine.

CDR3 sequence (DNA): TGTGCCAGCAGTTTACGGACCCGGCTCCTTAATGAAAAACTGTTTTTT. Its protein is CASSLRTRLLNEKLFF. This chain links TRBV28 with TRBJ1-4; unclear D gene. Germline-derived CDR1 and CDR2 are MDHEN and SYDVKM. The CDR3 has 16 amino acids. V lost 2 bases, J lost 4 bases, and 14 bases lay in between.